This is a list of T cell receptor beta chains from one sample in a study of blood T cell repertoires in COVID-19. Only in-frame clones appear in the TCRdb table, and some are missing; sequencing was by immunoSEQ multiplex PCR. The data show approximately 120,000 clones, more than 80% seen once. Sequencing was done on a sample of peripheral blood. The receptors stem from a human donor in a cohort sampled during active COVID-19. The CDR3 runs from the conserved cysteine through the conserved F or W. The D gene is left open where the match is weak. Only some rows state a clone size, as once, few, many or a class for expanded clones.

v_gene	abundance	j_gene	d_gene	CDR3nt	CDR3aa
TRBV12-5	.	TRBJ1-1	TRBD1	TGTGCTAGTGGTTTCCGGAACAGGGGGAACACTGAAGCTTTCTTT	CASGFRNRGNTEAFF
TRBV28	.	TRBJ2-6	.	TGTGCCAGCAGTTTATCGGCTGGGGCCAACGTCCTGACTTTC	CASSLSAGANVLTF
TRBV9	.	TRBJ1-4	TRBD1	TGTGCCAGCAGCGTTGGGGGACAGCGAGGTGAAAAACTGTTTTTT	CASSVGGQRGEKLFF
TRBV5-1	.	TRBJ2-2	TRBD1	TGCGCCAGCACTATATCGGGACAGCACACCGGGGAGCTGTTTTTT	CASTISGQHTGELFF
TRBV4-1	.	TRBJ1-1	.	TGCGCCAGCAGCCAAGGATGGGTAGAGAGGACTGAAGCTTTCTTT	CASSQGWVERTEAFF
TRBV11-2	.	TRBJ1-5	.	TGTGCCAGCAGCTTAGGGCAGAATCAGCCCCAGCATTTT	CASSLGQNQPQHF
TRBV7-2	.	TRBJ1-6	TRBD1	TGTGCCAGCAGCCATTCCGGGACAGGAAATTCACCCCTCCACTTT	CASSHSGTGNSPLHF
TRBV10-3	.	TRBJ2-1	TRBD2	TGTGCCATCAGTCTGTTCTCGGGACTAGCGGGATCAAGCTCCTACAATGAGCAGTTCTTC	CAISLFSGLAGSSSYNEQFF
TRBV28	.	TRBJ1-2	.	TGTGCATCAGATGGGGGCGTCTATGGCTACACCTTC	CASDGGVYGYTF
TRBV11-3	.	TRBJ2-1	TRBD2	TGTGCCAGCAGCTTAGACTCGACTAGCGGGGGCTACAATGAGCAGTTCTTC	CASSLDSTSGGYNEQFF
TRBV10-3	.	TRBJ1-2	TRBD1	TGTGCCATCCACGACAGGGGAAGAGAGGGCTACACCTTC	CAIHDRGREGYTF
TRBV6-5	once	TRBJ1-1	TRBD1	TGTGCCAGCAGTCCCCGGACAGGGGGTTACACTGAAGCTTTCTTT	CASSPRTGGYTEAFF
TRBV5-4	.	TRBJ2-1	.	TGTGCCAGCAGCTTGGCCGGGTCTGGGGCCAATGAGCAGTTCTTC	CASSLAGSGANEQFF
TRBV19	.	TRBJ1-2	.	TGTGCCAGTAGTATTACGGGGGATTACCCTGGCTACACCTTC	CASSITGDYPGYTF
TRBV7-3	.	TRBJ2-3	TRBD1	TGTGCCAGCAGCATAAACGCCAACAGGGGAGCGAGCACAGATACGCAGTATTTT	CASSINANRGASTDTQYF
TRBV19	.	TRBJ2-1	.	TGTGCCAGTAGTTTTGGGGGGAGGAACAATGAGCAGTTCTTC	CASSFGGRNNEQFF
TRBV7-8	.	TRBJ1-2	.	TGTGCCAGCAGCCGGAGCGGGATGGGTCAAGGGGGCTACACCTTC	CASSRSGMGQGGYTF
TRBV6-2/TRBV6-3	.	TRBJ2-2	.	TGTGCCAGCAGCCGACGACTCCCTCGTGGCACCGGGGAGCTGTTTTTT	CASSRRLPRGTGELFF
TRBV7-9	.	TRBJ2-5	.	TGTGCCAGCACCCTTCCCACGACAGAGACTCGGGAGACCCAGTACTTC	CASTLPTTETRETQYF
TRBV19	.	TRBJ1-2	.	TGTGCCAGTAGTCTGGAGTTGCTCTATGGCTACACCTTC	CASSLELLYGYTF
TRBV28	few	TRBJ1-5	.	TGTGCCAGCAGTATGTATAGCAATCAGCCCCAGCATTTT	CASSMYSNQPQHF
TRBV7-2	.	TRBJ1-4	.	TGTGCCAGCAGCCTCATCCCAGGAAGCTCACAAAAACTGTTTTTT	CASSLIPGSSQKLFF
TRBV7-2	.	TRBJ2-3	TRBD2	TGTGCCAGCAGCTTAGTTGTCGGGGGGAGCACAGATACGCAGTATTTT	CASSLVVGGSTDTQYF
TRBV7-9	.	TRBJ1-4	.	TGTGCCAGCAGTGACGTCGGGATCAGTGAAAAACTGTTTTTT	CASSDVGISEKLFF
TRBV6-2/TRBV6-3	once	TRBJ1-5	.	TGTGCCAGCAGTTACGGGGGGAGCCATCAGCCCCAGCATTTT	CASSYGGSHQPQHF
TRBV6-5	once	TRBJ1-5	TRBD1	TGTGCCAGCAGCCCCCGGGACAGGGGCGATCAGCCCCAGCATTTT	CASSPRDRGDQPQHF
TRBV5-1	.	TRBJ2-5	.	TGCGCCAGCAGCTTGGTCGGGACTCCCAAAGAGACCCAGTACTTC	CASSLVGTPKETQYF
TRBV28	.	TRBJ2-7	.	TGTGCCAGCAGCGGACTACCCCCCTACGAGCAGTACTTC	CASSGLPPYEQYF
TRBV5-1	.	TRBJ2-7	TRBD1	TGCGCCAGCAGCTTCAAGGGGGCCCCCTACGAGCAGTACTTC	CASSFKGAPYEQYF
TRBV5-1	.	TRBJ2-5	TRBD2	TGCGCCAGCAGTAATGGACTAGCGGGCAAAGAGACCCAGTACTTC	CASSNGLAGKETQYF
TRBV11-2	.	TRBJ2-3	.	TGTGCCAGCAGCTTAGACCCCAAGGGGGGGTGGACAGATACGCAGTATTTT	CASSLDPKGGWTDTQYF
TRBV19	.	TRBJ1-2	TRBD1	TGTGCCAGTAGTATTCGGCAGGGGGCGTTTGGCTACACCTTC	CASSIRQGAFGYTF
TRBV5-5	.	TRBJ1-1	TRBD1	TGTGCCAGCAGCTTGGGACAGGGACAGGGAAACACTGAAGCTTTCTTT	CASSLGQGQGNTEAFF
TRBV11-3	.	TRBJ1-3	.	TGTGCCAGCAGCTTAGGGCGGATTATCTCTGGAAACACCATATATTTT	CASSLGRIISGNTIYF
TRBV4-1	few	TRBJ2-4	.	TGCGCCAGCAGCCAAGGGAGTATGGCCAAAAACATTCAGTACTTC	CASSQGSMAKNIQYF
TRBV9	.	TRBJ2-2	.	TGTGCCAGCAGCGATTGGACACGCGCCGGGGAGCTGTTTTTT	CASSDWTRAGELFF
TRBV5-1	.	TRBJ1-1	TRBD1	TGCGCCAGCAGCTTGGAACAGGGGAAGACTGAAGCTTTCTTT	CASSLEQGKTEAFF
TRBV5-4	.	TRBJ2-3	TRBD2	TGTGCCAGCAGCAGGGAACTAGCGGACCTCGACACAGATACGCAGTATTTT	CASSRELADLDTDTQYF
TRBV7-9	once	TRBJ1-1	.	TGTGCCAGCAGCTTATCCCAGGGGTACGCTGAAGCTTTCTTT	CASSLSQGYAEAFF
TRBV28	.	TRBJ2-7	TRBD2	TGTGCCAGCAGTTTAAGGCGGGAGGGCCTATACGAGCAGTACTTC	CASSLRREGLYEQYF
TRBV24-1	.	TRBJ2-5	.	TGTGCCACCAGTGATTTGGGGGGGCAAGAGACCCAGTACTTC	CATSDLGGQETQYF
TRBV4-2	.	TRBJ2-7	.	TGTGCCAGCAGCCAAGATCGAGCCCCCCGTTCCCATAGCTCCTACGAGCAGTACTTC	CASSQDRAPRSHSSYEQYF
TRBV7-2	.	TRBJ1-6	.	TGTGCCAGCAGCGGGGCCAGGGGACACTCACCCCTCCACTTT	CASSGARGHSPLHF
TRBV7-2	.	TRBJ2-7	TRBD1	TGTGCCAGCAGCTCACAGGGGCATGAGCAGTACTTC	CASSSQGHEQYF
TRBV19	once	TRBJ2-7	.	TGTGCCAGTAGTATTACAGGGACCGAGCAGTACTTC	CASSITGTEQYF
TRBV5-4	.	TRBJ2-7	TRBD1	TGTGCCAGCAGCAGTGGGACAGGGTCCTACGAGCAGTACTTC	CASSSGTGSYEQYF
TRBV5-1	.	TRBJ1-2	.	TGCGCCAGCAGCTTCGAGGGAAACGTCTATGGCTACACCTTC	CASSFEGNVYGYTF
TRBV9	.	TRBJ1-2	.	TGTGCCAGCAGCGAAGGTGGGGCGCGGAAAATAGGCTACACCTTC	CASSEGGARKIGYTF
TRBV19	.	TRBJ2-1	.	TGTGCCAGTACCCAATACCCGGACGGGGTCCGAGAGCAGTTCTTC	CASTQYPDGVREQFF
TRBV15	.	TRBJ1-1	.	TGTGCCACCAGCAGAGGATCGGGACTCACCGCTTTCTTT	CATSRGSGLTAFF
TRBV28	.	TRBJ2-7	TRBD1	TGTGCCAGCAGCCGGGACAGCTACTACGAGCAGTACTTC	CASSRDSYYEQYF
TRBV28	.	TRBJ2-1	TRBD2	TGTGCCAGCAGCCCCGCCGCGAGGGTAGCGGGGAACAATGAGCAGTTCTTC	CASSPAARVAGNNEQFF
TRBV7-2	.	TRBJ2-7	.	TGTGCCAGCAGCTTAGAGAGAAGTGGGGGGGGCTTCTCCTACGAGCAGTACTTC	CASSLERSGGGFSYEQYF